The 27 T cell receptor beta chains given below trace back to one sample, sequenced in a study of blood T cell repertoires in COVID-19. Measured with immunoSEQ multiplex PCR; TCRdb has only the in-frame clones, and not every one. The sample has some 150,000 clones; over 65% are singletons. The specimen was PBMCs or T cells enriched from blood (not recorded which). The receptors here all came from a woman in her forties or fifties who had recovered from COVID-19.

The rearrangement uses TRBV2 and TRBJ2-5; tentatively, D is TRBD2 (5 bases). Trimming removed 4 bases from V and 4 bases from J, with 10 bases in between. Germline values: CDR1 SNHLY, CDR2 FYNNEI. CDR3 length: 13 amino acids. In DNA form, the CDR3 reads TGTGCCAGCAGTGTGAGGGTGGGAGAGACCCAGTACTTC. This codes for CASSVRVGETQYF.

The V call is TRBV3-1 (or the pseudogene TRBV3-2), the J call TRBJ2-1; D is uncertain. Trimming shortened V by 0 bases and J by 2 bases, and 17 bases separated the two germline ends. The germline gives CDR1 LGHDT, CDR2 YNNKEL (reference sequence). CDR3 length equals 18 residues. CDR3: CASSQEVSLKNAYNEQFF. CDR3 coding DNA: TGTGCCAGCAGCCAAGAGGTCTCCCTAAAAAATGCCTACAATGAGCAGTTCTTC.

The chain recombines TRBV6-4 with TRBJ1-1; D gene uncertain. V lost 5 bases, J lost 1 base, and 8 bases lay in between. Looked up from germline, CDR1 is MRHNA and CDR2 is SNTAGT. The CDR3 is 13 residues long. The CDR3 protein is CASSLQQNTEAFF. The CDR3 DNA sequence: TGTGCCAGCAGTTTACAGCAGAACACTGAAGCTTTCTTT.

This clone was counted ten times or more. The V gene is TRBV2, the J gene TRBJ2-1; a possible D gene is TRBD1 (6 bases). V was clipped by 4 bases and J by 2 bases, with 12 bases between them. The CDR3 extends over 15 amino acids. Germline assignment: CDR1 SNHLY and CDR2 FYNNEI. The CDR3 DNA reads TGTGCCAGCAGTGTTACAGGGTCAGCCTACAATGAGCAGTTCTTC. As protein: CASSVTGSAYNEQFF.

The table lists this clone with a few counts. This rearrangement joins TRBV7-8 to TRBJ1-3; D unresolved. This CDR3 contains 13 residues. Per germline, CDR1 SGHVS and CDR2 FQNEAQ. Trimming left V 2 bases short and J 3 bases short, with 5 bases between. Here the CDR3 DNA reads TGTGCCAGCAGCTTACGAGTTGGAAACACCATATATTTT. It encodes CASSLRVGNTIYF.

V gene TRBV15 combines with J gene TRBJ2-3; possible D gene TRBD2, 5 bases. The length of the CDR3 is 16 residues. V lost 1 base to trimming and J lost 4 bases, with 15 bases between them. Looked up from germline, CDR1 is LNHNV and CDR2 is YYDKDF (reference sequence). The CDR3 DNA reads as TGTGCCACCAGCAGAGGGAGCTACAGCGGCTCAGATACGCAGTATTTT. This encodes CATSRGSYSGSDTQYF. The full variable domain, rest sourced from reference TRBV15 and TRBJ2-3, is DAMVIQNPRYQVTQFGKPVTLSCSQTLNHNVMYWYQQKSSQAPKLLFHYYDKDFNNEADTPDNFQSRRPNTSFCFLDIRSPGLGDTAMYLCATSRGSYSGSDTQYFGPGTRLTVL.

The chain links TRBV20-1 to TRBJ2-1; TRBD2 is a possible D gene (7 bases). The CDR3 length is 11 residues. Germline V CDR1 and CDR2: DFQATT, SNEGSKA (reference sequence). V was pared by 7 bases and J by 9 bases, with 13 bases between. CDR3 residues: CSEGGQGEQFF. For the CDR3, the DNA is TGCAGTGAGGGGGGGCAGGGTGAGCAGTTCTTC.

J is TRBJ2-2 and V is TRBV12-3 or TRBV12-4, with a weak D call TRBD1 (5 bases). The CDR3 is made up of 12 amino acids. V was pared by 6 bases and J by 6 bases, with 8 bases between. CDR3: CASRGQAGELFF. CDR3 nucleotide sequence: TGTGCCAGCAGGGGGCAGGCCGGGGAGCTGTTTTTT.

V usage is TRBV5-5 and J usage is TRBJ2-3, with 7 nucleotides matching TRBD1. Germline V gene sequence: CDR1 SGHKS, CDR2 YYEKEE (reference sequence). The CDR3 extends over 17 amino acids. J gave up 0 bases and V 1 base, and 8 bases lay outside the gene matches. CDR3: CASSLLGTDSSTDTQYF. Here the CDR3 DNA reads TGTGCCAGCAGCTTGCTAGGGACAGACTCTAGCACAGATACGCAGTATTTT.

In this sample, this clone turned up once. The chain is built from TRBV12-3 or TRBV12-4 and TRBJ2-7, with 8 bases identical to TRBD1. V lost 8 bases, J lost 2 bases, and 2 bases stayed unmatched. This CDR3 is 12 amino acids long. The CDR3 here is CASGRGPYEQYF. CDR3 in DNA: TGTGCCAGCGGCAGGGGGCCCTACGAGCAGTACTTC.

This rearrangement joins TRBV29-1 to TRBJ2-7; 7 bases are shared with TRBD1. V dropped 6 bases and J dropped 0; count of bases not matched to a gene: 5. CDR3 length: 13 residues. Germline CDR1 and CDR2: SQVTM and ANQGSEA. The CDR3: CSVKGQNSYEQYF. DNA of the CDR3: TGCAGCGTCAAGGGACAGAACTCCTACGAGCAGTACTTC.

This chain uses TRBV7-2 with TRBJ1-5; D possibly corresponds to TRBD1 (6 bases). V lost 3 bases and J lost 0, with 9 bases in between. The CDR3 has 15 amino acids. Looked up from germline, CDR1 is SGHTA and CDR2 is FQGNSA. CDR3 in DNA: TGTGCCAGCAGCTTCGGGACAAATAGCAATCAGCCCCAGCATTTT. Its protein is CASSFGTNSNQPQHF.

The chain carries TRBV21-1 and TRBJ2-1; the table's TRBD2 call for D was not verified on the DNA. TRBV21-1 represents a pseudogene. The CDR3 has 15 amino acids. The CDR3 protein is CASTKEGGAYNEQFF. CDR3 in DNA: TGTGCCAGCACCAAGGAGGGGGGGGCCTACAATGAGCAGTTCTTC.

The chain carries TRBV5-6 and TRBJ1-5; D might be TRBD1 (6 bases). The CDR3 sequence is 15 residues long. Looked up from germline, CDR1 is SGHDT and CDR2 is YYEEEE. The V end was cut by 5 bases, the J end by 9 bases, with 21 bases between. CDR3 in amino acids: CASSFGNQARGPQHF. Written as DNA, the CDR3 is TGTGCCAGCAGTTTTGGGAATCAGGCCAGGGGGCCCCAGCATTTT.

The chain uses TRBV28 and TRBJ1-1; D might be TRBD1 (6 bases). CDR3 length: 14 amino acids. In germline, CDR1 is MDHEN, CDR2 SYDVKM. V was clipped by 6 bases and J by 3 bases, with 14 bases between them. CDR3 in DNA: TGTGCCAGCAGCCACAGACAGGTACACACTGAAGCTTTCTTT. It is translated as CASSHRQVHTEAFF.

The chain joins TRBV6-5 to TRBJ1-2; TRBD1 matches at 7 bases. CDR1 is MNHEY and CDR2 is SVGAGI in the germline V gene. The CDR3 extends over 15 amino acids. V shed 4 bases, J shed 0 bases, and the junction held 5 bases outside the gene matches. The CDR3 region has the DNA TGTGCCAGCAGTTTCACGACAGGGACTAACTATGGCTACACCTTC. Protein product: CASSFTTGTNYGYTF.

In DNA form, the CDR3 reads TGTGCCATCAGCGCAGGGGAAGAAGAGACCCAGTACTTC. It is translated as CAISAGEEETQYF. The genes are TRBV10-3 and TRBJ2-5, with a tentative D call TRBD1 (6 bases). Germline V gene sequence: CDR1 ENHRY, CDR2 SYGVKD. Trimming pared 6 bases from V and 3 bases from J, leaving 11 bases between. The CDR3 consists of 13 residues.

This sequence joins TRBV9 and TRBJ2-3; D perhaps matches TRBD2 (5 bases). V lost 0 bases to trimming and J lost 3 bases, with 11 bases between them. The CDR3 loop spans 15 amino acids. Germline V gives CDR1 SGDLS, CDR2 YYNGEE. Written as DNA, the CDR3 is TGTGCCAGCAGCGTAGCGGGGTCGGGTACAGATACGCAGTATTTT. The encoded protein is CASSVAGSGTDTQYF. The full variable domain, rest sourced from reference TRBV9 and TRBJ2-3, is DSGVTQTPKHLITATGQRVTLRCSPRSGDLSVYWYQQSLDQGLQFLIQYYNGEERAKGNILERFSAQQFPDLHSELNLSSLELGDSALYFCASSVAGSGTDTQYFGPGTRLTVL.

This clone was seen a handful of times. The chain is built from TRBV19 and TRBJ1-6; D unresolved. V was clipped by 6 bases and J by 9 bases, with 9 bases between them. CDR3 length equals 12 residues. CDR1 LNHDA and CDR2 SQIVND come from the germline V gene (reference sequence). CDR3 protein: CASRSGSSPLHF. DNA for the CDR3: TGTGCCAGTAGAAGTGGGAGTTCACCCCTCCACTTT.

This clone was counted a few times. The V call is TRBV12-5, the J call TRBJ2-3; 12 nucleotides agree with TRBD1. CDR1 and CDR2 (germline): LGHNT, FRNRAP. After removal of 1 base from V and 2 bases from J, the junction contained 7 bases not matched to a gene. The CDR3 sequence is 18 residues long. In nucleotides, the CDR3 is TGTGCTAGTGGTTTGGCCGGGACAGGGGGCGGCCTCACAGATACGCAGTATTTT. Amino acid sequence: CASGLAGTGGGLTDTQYF.

The chain links TRBV29-1 to TRBJ2-3, with TRBD1 matching 8 bases. V lost 7 bases to trimming and J lost 2 bases; unmatched junction nucleotides: 8. The CDR3 has 14 residues. Germline CDR1 and CDR2: SQVTM and ANQGSEA. CDR3: CSAKRQGYTDTQYF. DNA of the CDR3: TGCAGCGCCAAGAGACAGGGGTACACAGATACGCAGTATTTT.

The chain combines TRBV6-5 with TRBJ1-2; D call uncertain. Germline V lookup: CDR1 MNHEY, CDR2 SVGAGI. This CDR3 has 14 residues. Trimming removed 7 bases from V and 1 base from J, with 13 bases in between. The CDR3 sequence is CASNLSLLNYGYTF. The CDR3 DNA is TGTGCCAGCAACCTCTCACTCCTTAACTATGGCTACACCTTC.

The chain employs TRBV3-1 (or the pseudogene TRBV3-2) and TRBJ1-1, with 7 bases matching TRBD1. Germline assignment: CDR1 LGHDT and CDR2 YNNKEL (reference sequence). Losses at the gene ends were 6 bases for V and 1 base for J; bases not matched to a gene: 2. This CDR3 is built from 13 residues. CDR3 region: CASSRTGNTEAFF. The CDR3 region has the DNA TGTGCCAGCAGTAGGACAGGGAACACTGAAGCTTTCTTT.

This chain connects TRBV5-1 to TRBJ2-7; D not certain. Germline lookup yields CDR1 SGHRS and CDR2 YFSETQ. The CDR3 runs to 12 residues. Between the trimmed V and J ends, which lost 3 bases and 6 bases, there was a span of 10 bases. CDR3 sequence reads: CASSYGGGEQYF. Here the CDR3 DNA reads TGCGCCAGCAGCTACGGCGGCGGCGAGCAGTACTTC.

This sequence joins TRBV7-7 and TRBJ2-4; TRBD1 matches at 11 bases. Germline lookup yields CDR1 SSHAT and CDR2 FNYEAQ (reference sequence). This CDR3 comprises 15 residues. After removal of 4 bases from V and 8 bases from J, the junction contained 7 bases not matched to a gene. DNA of the CDR3: TGTGCCAGCAGCTCTTGGACAGGGGGCATGGACATTCAGTACTTC. Translated, it gives CASSSWTGGMDIQYF.

The genes are TRBV11-2 and TRBJ1-2, with a possible D match to TRBD1 (5 bases). V lost 4 bases to trimming and J lost 7 bases, with 10 bases between them. The CDR3 is 12 residues long. The germline gives CDR1 SGHAT, CDR2 FQNNGV. The CDR3 DNA is TGTGCCAGCAGCTCATTGGGGCTTGGCTACACCTTC. Translation: CASSSLGLGYTF.

The chain has TRBV19 and TRBJ2-2; TRBD1 aligns across 9 bases. This CDR3 comprises 14 residues. The ends lost 3 bases at V and 5 bases at J; junction bases unmatched: 1. Germline CDR1 and CDR2: LNHDA and SQIVND (reference sequence). CDR3 in DNA: TGTGCCAGTAGTATGGACAGGGGAACCGGGGAGCTGTTTTTT. This encodes CASSMDRGTGELFF.